A selection of T cell receptor beta chains follows, all from one sample in a study of graft-versus-host responses after intestinal transplantation. The table came from immunoSEQ multiplex PCR; TCRdb's copy has only in-frame clones and leaves some out. The sample carries some 84,000 clones, 80% to 85% recorded once. Their target antigens are unknown. The input for sequencing was unstimulated CD4+ T cells sorted from spleen or lymph node cells, taken before intestinal transplant. The receptors originated from a human donor who received an intestinal transplant. The CDR3 runs from the conserved cysteine through the conserved F or W. Some rows mark clone size as missing; the rest say once, few, many or name a class of expanded clone.

j_gene	abundance	v_gene	CDR3aa
TRBJ2-2	NA	TRBV11-2	CASSPGLAGVGGELFF
TRBJ2-7	NA	TRBV9	CASSVGSGGRLYEQYF
TRBJ2-1	NA	TRBV7-3	CASSLRGRAGVLGHNEQFF
TRBJ1-2	NA	TRBV15	CATSRSGYGYTF
TRBJ1-5	NA	TRBV28	CASSNGQLSNQPQHF
TRBJ2-1	once	TRBV19	CASSMPPSGSREQFF
TRBJ2-3	NA	TRBV18	CASSPPGADTQYF
TRBJ2-3	NA	TRBV7-6	CASSLGRGRDTQYF
TRBJ2-3	NA	TRBV6-6	CASSSGGQYF
TRBJ1-2	few	TRBV5-1	CASRRQTGSNYGYTF
TRBJ1-1	NA	TRBV18	CASSDGVDTEAFF
NA	few	TRBV6-1	CASRLGINSYEQYF
TRBJ1-1	NA	TRBV5-1	CASRPEPILNTEAFF
TRBJ2-3	NA	TRBV19	CASSSRQGGTDTQYF
TRBJ2-2	NA	TRBV18	CASSLDTPYAGELFF
TRBJ2-7	few	TRBV18	CASSSMKPGQIYEQYF
TRBJ2-2	NA	TRBV28	CASRTSGTGELFF
TRBJ2-7	once	TRBV28	CAGARGYEQYF
TRBJ2-1	NA	TRBV15	CATRSLRDEQFF
TRBJ2-7	NA	TRBV5-1	CASSSDSSSYEQYF
TRBJ2-7	once	TRBV5-1	CASSLGTGPSYEQYF
TRBJ1-4	once	TRBV10-3	CAISANRGGEKLFF
TRBJ2-3	NA	TRBV5-6	CASSRGSVRSDTQYF
TRBJ1-4	NA	TRBV2	CASSRDRENEKLFF
TRBJ2-5	NA	TRBV5-5	CASSFGTGGETQYF
TRBJ2-7	once	TRBV5-1	CASSLVSPRASSYEQYF
TRBJ1-4	NA	TRBV7-9	CASSVTGLGTNEKLFF
TRBJ1-3	NA	TRBV5-1	CASSLMTGPTGNTIYF
TRBJ2-2	NA	TRBV2	CASSGGDREDAGELFF
TRBJ1-5	NA	TRBV6-1	CASSATGVRPINQPQHF
TRBJ2-1	NA	TRBV7-2	CASSFTRGTYNEQFF
TRBJ1-2	NA	TRBV7-3	CASSLNKGDRGHF
TRBJ1-2	NA	TRBV28	CAIQGTYNYGYTF
TRBJ2-2	NA	TRBV5-1	CASSLGGRNTGELFF
TRBJ2-3	once	TRBV4-1	CASSRQTGGRDTQYF
TRBJ2-7	few	TRBV7-9	CASSQLGASYEQYF
TRBJ2-7	NA	TRBV30	CAWGGHPTYEQYF
TRBJ2-1	NA	TRBV28	CASSLPHQGNEQFF
TRBJ2-5	NA	TRBV30	CAWNSGRVRETQYF
TRBJ1-5	NA	TRBV6-6	CASALSNQPQHF
TRBJ2-1	NA	TRBV6-5	CASSSTGYNEQFF
TRBJ2-7	NA	TRBV28	CASRLEYEQYF
TRBJ2-1	NA	TRBV28	CASSSPTLTGGVYNEQFF
TRBJ1-2	NA	TRBV27	CASSFREGANYGYTF